Each of the 5 T cell receptor beta chains below was sequenced from the same sample in a study of blood T cell repertoires in COVID-19. Generated by immunoSEQ multiplex PCR, the TCRdb table keeps only in-frame clones and is missing some. The sample comprises roughly 100,000 clones, more than 65% of which are singletons, and around 18% rests with the top ten. The sequenced sample was peripheral blood. These receptors were collected from a woman over 75 with active or convalescent COVID-19.

The CDR3 bases are TGTGCCAGCAGAAAAAACTACTATGGCTACACCTTC. The encoded protein is CASRKNYYGYTF. V and J are TRBV6-5 and TRBJ1-2; D call uncertain. Germline CDR1 is MNHEY and CDR2 is SVGAGI. Trimming stripped 6 bases from V and 3 bases from J, with 8 bases between. The length of the CDR3 is 12 residues.

This clone was picked up a small number of times. A read error may produce the germline difference seen at one junction end. The chain recombines TRBV7-7 with TRBJ1-4, with 8 nucleotides matching TRBD1. The CDR3 is 15 residues long. Per the germline V gene, CDR1 is SSHAT and CDR2 is FNYEAQ (reference sequence). CDR3 DNA sequence: TGTGCTAGCAGCCGCGGACAGGGTGGGGGTGAAAAACTGTTTTTT. Translated, it gives CASSRGQGGGEKLFF.

A word on this clone: One junction end disagrees with the germline gene, perhaps due to a read error. The rearrangement uses TRBV5-1 and TRBJ2-4, with TRBD2 matching over 9 bases. The CDR3 contains 13 residues. The germline V gene encodes CDR1 SGHRS and CDR2 YFSETQ. CDR3 region: CASSLEPSGKRYF. The DNA of the CDR3 is TGTGCCAGCAGCTTGGAACCTAGCGGGAAACGGTACTTC.

The gene calls are TRBV6-1 and TRBJ2-1, with TRBD2 identical over 11 bases. Germline values: CDR1 MNHNS, CDR2 SASEGT. J lost 1 base, V lost 4 bases, and 9 bases had no gene match. This CDR3 has 18 amino acids. The CDR3 nucleotides read TGTGCCAGCAGTGCCTTAACTAGCGGGGGAAGGTCCTACAATGAGCAGTTCTTC. It encodes CASSALTSGGRSYNEQFF.

DNA of the CDR3: TGTGCCAGCAGTTCGGGGGGGGCCAGAGGAAAACTGTTTTTT. Amino acids: CASSSGGARGKLFF. The V gene is TRBV7-2, the J gene TRBJ1-4; D might be TRBD1 (6 bases). CDR1 is SGHTA, CDR2 FQGNSA, per germline. There are 14 residues in the CDR3. Trimming shortened V by 6 bases and J by 10 bases, and 18 bases separated the two germline ends.